Following are 26 T cell receptor beta chains from one sample sequenced in a study of cytomegalovirus exposure and HLA in healthy donors (dated 2017 in TCRdb). Libraries came from the immunoSEQ multiplex PCR assay. The table was pulled from immuneACCESS by TCRdb, which kept in-frame rearrangements only. Such tables lose some clones; where checked, under half of the loss comes from unresolved V genes, and the rest has no known cause. This sample holds approximately 210,000 clones; 80% to 90% were observed only once. Of the sample, around 3% is held by the ten largest clones. The specimen sequenced was PBMCs. The source is a woman under 30 in good health and CMV-seronegative.

Notes on this clone: Its ends do not fully match the called genes, so a read error is possible. The J gene is TRBJ1-1, the V gene TRBV7-7, with a possible D match to TRBD1 (6 bases). Germline V gene sequence: CDR1 SSHAT, CDR2 FNYEAQ (reference sequence). The CDR3 length is 13 residues. This chain's CDR3 is CASSRTVNTEAFF. The CDR3 DNA reads as TGTGCTAGCAGCAGGACAGTAAACACTGAAGCTTTCTTT. Filled out from reference TRBV7-7 and TRBJ1-1, the complete variable domain reads GAGVSQSPRYKVTKRGQDVTLRCDPISSHATLYWYQQALGQGPEFLTYFNYEAQPDKSGLPSDRFSAERPEGSISTLTIQRTEQRDSAMYRCASSRTVNTEAFFGQGTRLTVV.

The CDR3: CASSLFRLRVHPSGANVLTF. CDR3 coding DNA: TGTGCCAGCAGTTTATTTCGATTGCGAGTTCATCCCTCTGGGGCCAACGTCCTGACTTTC. This chain joins TRBV28 and TRBJ2-6; D gene unclear. This CDR3 spans 20 amino acids. Trimming stripped 1 base from V and 0 bases from J, with 19 bases between. Germline values: CDR1 MDHEN, CDR2 SYDVKM.

The J gene is TRBJ2-2, the V gene TRBV7-2; 9 nucleotides match TRBD2. Germline CDR1 SGHTA, CDR2 FQGNSA. The CDR3 length is 16 residues. The V and J ends lost 4 bases and 7 bases, in that order; junction bases with no gene match: 10. In DNA, the CDR3 is TGTGCCAGCAGCTATAGCGGGAGTCTCCTTGGCGGGGAGCTGTTTTTT. Its protein is CASSYSGSLLGGELFF.

This chain uses TRBV2 with TRBJ2-7; TRBD1 aligns across 8 bases. Germline V gene sequence: CDR1 SNHLY, CDR2 FYNNEI. The CDR3 has 14 amino acids. Trimming removed 3 bases from V and 4 bases from J; junction bases left unmatched: 5. The CDR3 reads CASSDTGQGYEQYF. CDR3 DNA: TGTGCCAGCAGTGATACCGGACAGGGTTACGAGCAGTACTTC. The whole variable domain, filled in from reference TRBV2 and TRBJ2-7, reads EPEVTQTPSHQVTQMGQEVILRCVPISNHLYFYWYRQILGQKVEFLVSFYNNEISEKSEIFDDQFSVERPDGSNFTLKIRSTKLEDSAMYFCASSDTGQGYEQYFGPGTRLTVT.

This chain uses TRBV4-1 with TRBJ2-3; TRBD2 is a possible D gene (5 bases). Per germline, CDR1 MGHRA and CDR2 YSYEKL. The V gene lost 2 bases and the J gene lost 1 base, with 10 bases spanning the gap. The length of the CDR3 is 15 residues. The CDR3 DNA is TGCGCCAGCAGCCAACTAGGACTTGGCACAGATACGCAGTATTTT. Its protein product is CASSQLGLGTDTQYF.

This clone was found a few times. V and J are TRBV5-4 and TRBJ1-2; D gene uncertain. V was cut by 4 bases and J by 5 bases, with 12 bases left in between. The CDR3 is 13 amino acids. Germline CDR1 is SGHNT and CDR2 is YYREEE (reference sequence). The CDR3 coding sequence is TGTGCCAGCAGCAGAGGACGGGAATATGGCTACACCTTC. Residues: CASSRGREYGYTF.

V is TRBV19 and J is TRBJ1-2, with a tentative D call TRBD1 (6 bases). Per germline, CDR1 LNHDA and CDR2 SQIVND (reference sequence). The CDR3 loop spans 13 amino acids. Trimming shortened V by 7 bases and J by 4 bases, and 13 bases separated the two germline ends. For the CDR3, the DNA is TGTGCCAGTAATCCTACAGGGTCCTATGGCTACACCTTC. Amino acids: CASNPTGSYGYTF. The full variable domain, with the rest looked up from reference TRBV19 and TRBJ1-2, is DGGITQSPKYLFRKEGQNVTLSCEQNLNHDAMYWYRQDPGQGLRLIYYSQIVNDFQKGDIAEGYSVSREKKESFPLTVTSAQKNPTAFYLCASNPTGSYGYTFGSGTRLTVV.

This clone occurred a few times. This chain connects TRBV19 to TRBJ2-7, with TRBD2 matching 14 bases. V was pared by 10 bases and J by 5 bases, with 10 bases of the junction left unmatched. The CDR3 runs to 15 residues. Germline loops: CDR1 LNHDA, CDR2 SQIVND (reference sequence). The CDR3 is CATGTSGSFRNEQYF. The CDR3 nucleotides are TGTGCCACCGGGACTAGCGGGAGCTTTCGGAACGAGCAGTACTTC.

As for this clone: The sample has other DNA sequences that encode this CDR3 too. The gene calls are TRBV27 and TRBJ2-1; 7 bases are shared with TRBD2. V shed 6 bases and J 2 bases; nucleotides not matched to a gene: 10. This CDR3 region has 16 residues. Germline V CDR1 and CDR2: MNHEY, SMNVEV (reference sequence). DNA for the CDR3: TGTGCCAGCAGCCCTCTCTTGACTAGCACCTACAATGAGCAGTTCTTC. This codes for CASSPLLTSTYNEQFF.

The chain has TRBV27 and TRBJ1-5, with TRBD1 as a possible D gene (6 bases). The V end lost 5 bases, the J end lost 5 bases, and 16 bases lay between the germline ends. The CDR3 is made up of 15 amino acids. Per the germline V gene, CDR1 is MNHEY and CDR2 is SMNVEV (reference sequence). For the CDR3, the DNA is TGTGCCAGCAGTAGAACAGGGCTAGGGGATCAGCCCCAGCATTTT. This codes for CASSRTGLGDQPQHF.

This chain uses TRBV19 with TRBJ2-1; D is undetermined. Germline CDR1 reads LNHDA; CDR2 reads SQIVND (reference sequence). The ends were cut back, 2 bases at V and 6 bases at J, with 17 bases in the middle. This CDR3 is built from 16 residues. The CDR3 nucleotides read TGTGCCAGTAGTATACTCCGCGCGGCTTTCCTCAATGAGCAGTTCTTC. Its protein is CASSILRAAFLNEQFF.

V usage is TRBV27 and J usage is TRBJ2-3; 10 bases align to TRBD2. The V and J ends lost 3 bases and 2 bases, in that order; junction bases with no gene match: 8. CDR1 is MNHEY, CDR2 SMNVEV, per germline (reference sequence). The length of the CDR3 is 17 residues. In nucleotides, the CDR3 is TGTGCCAGCAGTTTTTCTAGCGGGAGCCTTTTCACAGATACGCAGTATTTT. Its protein product is CASSFSSGSLFTDTQYF.

The chain is built from TRBV13 and TRBJ2-1, with D unresolved. The V end lost 5 bases, the J end lost 4 bases, and 21 bases lay between the germline ends. This CDR3 has 17 residues. Looked up from germline, CDR1 is PRHDT and CDR2 is FYEKMQ (reference sequence). DNA of the CDR3: TGTGCCAGCAGCCCACCCGCCGGCAGGAACCTATACAATGAGCAGTTCTTC. This translates into CASSPPAGRNLYNEQFF.

This rearrangement joins TRBV9 to TRBJ2-1, with unresolved D. Germline V CDR1 and CDR2: SGDLS, YYNGEE. The ends were cut back, 0 bases at V and 10 bases at J, with 14 bases in the middle. The CDR3 has 14 residues. The CDR3 region is CASSVGGDLSEQFF. The CDR3 DNA reads as TGTGCCAGCAGCGTAGGAGGAGATCTCAGCGAGCAGTTCTTC. Full variable domain (rest looked up from reference TRBV9 and TRBJ2-1): DSGVTQTPKHLITATGQRVTLRCSPRSGDLSVYWYQQSLDQGLQFLIQYYNGEERAKGNILERFSAQQFPDLHSELNLSSLELGDSALYFCASSVGGDLSEQFFGPGTRLTVL.

This chain links TRBV7-9 with TRBJ2-1, with a weak D call TRBD2 (5 bases). The CDR3 has 14 amino acids. V lost 5 bases and J 7 bases, leaving 15 bases between the germline ends. Germline CDR1 is SEHNR and CDR2 is FQNEAQ (reference sequence). The CDR3 DNA follows: TGTGCCAGCAGCCTTCGGGGATTAGAGAATGAGCAGTTCTTC. Translated: CASSLRGLENEQFF.

The chain recombines TRBV5-6 with TRBJ2-7, with D possibly matching TRBD1 (6 bases). The length of the CDR3 is 15 residues. V dropped 4 bases and J dropped 2 bases, with 16 bases sitting between them. In germline, CDR1 is SGHDT, CDR2 YYEEEE. DNA of the CDR3: TGTGCCAGCAGCGCAATCCGGGACACTGCCTACGAGCAGTACTTC. This encodes CASSAIRDTAYEQYF.

The chain employs TRBV13 and TRBJ1-1; D not resolved. Trimming shortened V by 1 base and J by 6 bases, and 12 bases separated the two germline ends. Germline CDR1 and CDR2: PRHDT and FYEKMQ (reference sequence). CDR3 size: 14 residues. In DNA form, the CDR3 reads TGTGCCAGCAGCTTAGTCAACGGGGTCCCTGAAGCTTTCTTT. This codes for CASSLVNGVPEAFF.

The chain has TRBV2 and TRBJ2-5, with 9 bases that match TRBD1. Germline V gene sequence: CDR1 SNHLY, CDR2 FYNNEI. The J segment lost 4 bases and the V segment lost 3 bases, leaving 6 bases of the junction unmatched. The CDR3 is made up of 15 amino acids. Here the CDR3 DNA reads TGTGCCAGCAGTGATCCGGGACAGGGTGTAGAGACCCAGTACTTC. This codes for CASSDPGQGVETQYF.

This clone showed up just a few times. The chain links TRBV28 to TRBJ2-3, with D unclear. The V end lost 1 base, the J end lost 4 bases, and 3 bases lay between the germline ends. CDR3 length equals 12 residues. The V gene's germline CDR1 is MDHEN and CDR2 SYDVKM. The CDR3 reads CASSLSADTQYF. The CDR3 DNA sequence: TGTGCCAGCAGTTTATCAGCAGATACGCAGTATTTT.

The V call is TRBV29-1, the J call TRBJ2-3; a weak D match, TRBD2 (5 bases). This CDR3 is 12 amino acids long. Trimming shortened V by 4 bases and J by 3 bases, and 8 bases separated the two germline ends. The germline gives CDR1 SQVTM, CDR2 ANQGSEA. The CDR3 sequence: CSVVRGTDTQYF. CDR3 DNA: TGCAGCGTTGTACGAGGGACAGATACGCAGTATTTT.

The chain uses TRBV28 and TRBJ2-2; TRBD1 matches at 7 bases. The CDR3 contains 17 residues. V lost 6 bases to trimming and J lost 3 bases; unmatched junction nucleotides: 13. CDR1 is MDHEN and CDR2 is SYDVKM in the germline V gene. CDR3 nucleotides: TGTGCCAGCAGAGACCTTACAGGGGAGATGGACACCGGGGAGCTGTTTTTT. It specifies CASRDLTGEMDTGELFF.

This sequence joins TRBV15 and TRBJ1-2; tentative D call: TRBD1 (5 bases). Germline V gene sequence: CDR1 LNHNV, CDR2 YYDKDF (reference sequence). The V and J ends lost 3 bases and 9 bases respectively, with 20 bases between them. This CDR3 is built from 15 residues. CDR3 loop: CATSSLRAGLYSYTF. CDR3 DNA: TGTGCCACCAGCAGTCTTAGGGCGGGGCTGTACAGCTACACCTTC.

The CDR3 region is CASRRQGSTDTQYF. Here the CDR3 DNA reads TGTGCCAGCAGGCGACAGGGTAGCACAGATACGCAGTATTTT. The chain employs TRBV5-4 and TRBJ2-3; 7 positions agree with TRBD1. Germline lookup yields CDR1 SGHNT and CDR2 YYREEE (reference sequence). This CDR3 is 14 amino acids long. With V trimmed by 5 bases and J by 0 bases, 3 bases remained unmatched.

The genes are TRBV2 and TRBJ1-2; TRBD1 aligns across 9 bases. The CDR3 sequence is 18 residues long. Germline V gene data show CDR1 as SNHLY and CDR2 as FYNNEI. V lost 5 bases, J lost 1 base, and 14 bases stayed unmatched. CDR3 loop: CASSPRRTGAFSNYGYTF. DNA of the CDR3: TGTGCCAGCAGTCCCCGGCGGACAGGGGCTTTCAGTAACTATGGCTACACCTTC.

J is TRBJ1-2 and V is TRBV6-1, with D unclear. V lost 8 bases, J lost 5 bases, and 15 bases lay in between. Germline CDR1 is MNHNS and CDR2 is SASEGT. The CDR3 extends over 13 amino acids. CDR3 sequence (DNA): TGTGCCAGCCACGACCAGGTGACATATGGCTACACCTTC. It yields the protein CASHDQVTYGYTF.

This clone occurred a few times. The chain has TRBV4-2 and TRBJ2-1, with D unclear. Germline CDR1 reads LGHNA; CDR2 reads YNFKEQ. The V end lost 0 bases, the J end lost 1 base, and 4 bases lay between the germline ends. The CDR3 runs 14 residues. The CDR3 sequence is CASSQDRSYNEQFF. The CDR3 nucleotides are TGTGCCAGCAGCCAAGACCGTTCCTACAATGAGCAGTTCTTC.